This TCR beta chain was sequenced for a study of human T cells and chemical hapten exposure. Findings and limits, study-wide: Donors had alopecia, so their immune response may differ from healthy people's.

The CDR3 covers 12 residues. CDR1 is DFQATT and CDR2 is SNEGSKA in the germline V gene (reference sequence). V lost 4 bases to trimming and J lost 1 base, with 8 bases between them. As concerns this clonotype: Its antigen is not known.

One entry per CDR3 protein, called by TCRdb with MiXCR from the RACE reads. The data contain roughly 97,000 distinct CDR3 sequences, 27% of them seen just once; the ten biggest clones take up 10%. Time point in this sample: patch test 3, about 24 weeks after DPC sensitization. Treatment: therapeutic diphenylcyclopropenone sensitization with weekly scalp DPC. This sample comprised whole blood, obtained in connection with sensitization to the hapten diphenylcyclopropenone (DPC). The chain uses TRBV20-1 and TRBJ2-7, with D perhaps matching TRBD1 or TRBD2 (5 bases each). The receptor's source is a man between 40 and 49 years old with alopecia areata. Some clones in this sample may be carry-over from other donors' samples. The CDR3 here is CSATGTSYEQYF. As DNA, the CDR3 is TGCAGTGCTACAGGGACGTCCTACGAGCAGTACTTC.